Listed below are T cell receptor beta chains from one sample, sequenced in a study of blood T cells in healthy people across ages. From the 5' RACE reads, TCRdb called clonotypes with MiXCR, one entry per CDR3 protein. The sample carries roughly 720,000 distinct CDR3 sequences, about 53% recorded once. Sequencing was performed on blood. The receptor set was obtained from an older man in good health. CDR3s include the opening cysteine and the closing phenylalanine or tryptophan.

v_gene: TRBV12-3/TRBV12-4
j_gene: TRBJ2-1
CDR3aa: CASSPYGVAQFF

v_gene: TRBV20-1
j_gene: TRBJ2-4
CDR3aa: CSLAKGIAKNIQYF

v_gene: TRBV5-1
j_gene: TRBJ2-7
CDR3aa: CASSQSPRDSYEQYF

v_gene: TRBV20-1
j_gene: TRBJ1-5
CDR3aa: CSARPLLRGGYSNQPQHF

v_gene: TRBV20-1
j_gene: .
CDR3aa: CSARVPAGGRDYEQYF

v_gene: TRBV5-1
j_gene: TRBJ2-3
CDR3aa: CASSLWGDTQYF

v_gene: TRBV6-6
j_gene: TRBJ1-4
CDR3aa: CASISPGDEKLFF

v_gene: TRBV6-5
j_gene: TRBJ2-1
CDR3aa: CASGGLRDYNEQFF

v_gene: TRBV29-1
j_gene: TRBJ2-2
CDR3aa: CSAKPGLAGGPAGTGELFF

v_gene: TRBV5-1
j_gene: .
CDR3aa: CASRGLGAPQETQYF

v_gene: TRBV3-1
j_gene: .
CDR3aa: CASSPGRLQETQYF

v_gene: TRBV5-8
j_gene: .
CDR3aa: CASSGWTGGSYNEQYF

v_gene: TRBV2
j_gene: TRBJ1-2
CDR3aa: CASTGQAYGYTF

v_gene: TRBV20-1
j_gene: TRBJ2-1
CDR3aa: CSARKRELMGNEQFF

v_gene: TRBV10-3
j_gene: TRBJ2-7
CDR3aa: CAINPGTGGSYEQYF

v_gene: TRBV20-1
j_gene: TRBJ2-6
CDR3aa: CSARDHRSKSSGANVLTF

v_gene: TRBV5-1
j_gene: TRBJ2-1
CDR3aa: CASSPALAGVTSYNEQFF

v_gene: TRBV21-1
j_gene: TRBJ2-6
CDR3aa: CASSSSRNRDRGNVWANVLTF

v_gene: TRBV6-1
j_gene: TRBJ1-2
CDR3aa: CASSGGGVNYGYTF

v_gene: TRBV16
j_gene: TRBJ1-1
CDR3aa: CASSPHQGATEAFF

v_gene: TRBV7-2
j_gene: TRBJ1-4
CDR3aa: CASSTGGVGEKLFF

v_gene: TRBV7-2
j_gene: TRBJ2-1
CDR3aa: CASSLKVGDDEQFF

v_gene: TRBV7-2
j_gene: TRBJ1-1
CDR3aa: CASNLETWTGNTEAFF